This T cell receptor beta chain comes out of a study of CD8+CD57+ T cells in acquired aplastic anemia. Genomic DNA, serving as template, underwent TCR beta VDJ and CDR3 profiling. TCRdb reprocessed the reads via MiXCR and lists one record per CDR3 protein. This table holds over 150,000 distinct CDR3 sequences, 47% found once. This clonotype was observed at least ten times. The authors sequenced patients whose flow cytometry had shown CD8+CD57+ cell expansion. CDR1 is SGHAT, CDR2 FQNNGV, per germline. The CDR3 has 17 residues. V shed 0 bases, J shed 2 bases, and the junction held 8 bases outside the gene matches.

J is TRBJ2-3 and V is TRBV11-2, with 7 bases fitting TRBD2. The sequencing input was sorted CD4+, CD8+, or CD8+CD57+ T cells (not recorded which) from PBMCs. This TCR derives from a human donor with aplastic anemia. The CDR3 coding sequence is TGTGCCAGCAGCTTAGAATTAGCTAGCGGAATCACAGATACGCAGTATTTT. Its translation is CASSLELASGITDTQYF.